A single sample is the source of the 24 T cell receptor beta chains below, sequenced in a study of radiotherapy plus CTLA-4 blockade in lung cancer. Using immunoSEQ multiplex PCR, the repertoire was profiled, and TCRdb retains in-frame clones only, with some absent. Here the sample spans fewer than 90,000 clones, roughly four fifths being singletons. Specimen: peripheral blood, collected from a patient treated with radiotherapy plus ipilimumab. The receptor source for this set is a human donor with non-small cell lung cancer who had stable disease on radiotherapy plus ipilimumab.

V is TRBV19 and J is TRBJ2-5; unclear D gene. This CDR3 spans 13 amino acids. The germline CDR1 and CDR2 sequences are LNHDA and SQIVND (reference sequence). V lost 2 bases and J lost 4, with 8 bases in between. In nucleotides, the CDR3 is TGTGCCAGTAGTATATCTCTTCTAGAGACCCAGTACTTC. This translates into CASSISLLETQYF.

The rearrangement uses TRBV25-1 and TRBJ2-6, with D hard to call. Trimming shortened V by 4 bases and J by 4 bases, and 2 bases separated the two germline ends. This CDR3 contains 12 residues. Germline lookup yields CDR1 MGHDK and CDR2 SYGVNS. DNA of the CDR3: TGTGCCAGCAGTGTGGGGGCCAACGTCCTGACTTTC. Its translation is CASSVGANVLTF.

The chain recombines TRBV4-2 with TRBJ2-2; 10 bases align to TRBD1. The junction had 7 bases not matched to a gene; V was cut back by 0 bases and J by 6 bases. From germline, CDR1 is LGHNA and CDR2 YNFKEQ. This CDR3 has 17 amino acids. CDR3 sequence: CASSQDLGQGGAGELFF. For the CDR3, the DNA is TGTGCCAGCAGCCAAGACCTTGGACAGGGGGGGGCCGGGGAGCTGTTTTTT.

In its sample, this clone was seen a few times. This chain connects TRBV10-2 to TRBJ1-1; D call uncertain. The CDR3 spans 12 residues. Trimming stripped 3 bases from V and 2 bases from J, with 4 bases between. Germline V gives CDR1 WSHSY, CDR2 SAAADI. CDR3 sequence: CASSDSNTEAFF. In DNA form, the CDR3 reads TGCGCCAGCAGTGATTCAAACACTGAAGCTTTCTTT.

The V call is TRBV11-2, the J call TRBJ2-7, with D uncertain. Per germline, CDR1 SGHAT and CDR2 FQNNGV. This CDR3 is 12 amino acids long. V lost 1 base, J lost 6 bases, and 7 bases lay in between. The CDR3 loop reads CASSLVSSEQYF. DNA for the CDR3: TGTGCCAGCAGCTTAGTCAGTAGCGAGCAGTACTTC.

V gene TRBV5-1 combines with J gene TRBJ2-3; TRBD2 aligns across 9 bases. This CDR3 has 18 residues. J was trimmed by 0 bases and V by 4 bases; bases with no gene match: 12. CDR1 is SGHRS and CDR2 is YFSETQ in the germline V gene. The CDR3 here is CASSPINGLAQSTDTQYF. CDR3 DNA: TGCGCCAGCAGCCCCATTAACGGACTAGCGCAAAGCACAGATACGCAGTATTTT.

This clone has only one observation. V and J are TRBV4-2 and TRBJ1-1; possible D gene TRBD1, 6 bases. The ends were cut back, 0 bases at V and 6 bases at J, with 11 bases in the middle. CDR3 length: 14 residues. Germline values: CDR1 LGHNA, CDR2 YNFKEQ. The CDR3 DNA sequence: TGTGCCAGCAGCCAAGATATCTCAGGGGCTGAAGCTTTCTTT. Translating gives CASSQDISGAEAFF.

The rearrangement uses TRBV28 and TRBJ1-4; possible D gene TRBD1, 6 bases. In germline, CDR1 is MDHEN, CDR2 SYDVKM. The CDR3 spans 15 residues. Between the trimmed V and J ends, which lost 3 bases and 5 bases, there was a span of 13 bases. The CDR3: CASSFQGFPNEKLFF. The CDR3 bases are TGTGCCAGCAGTTTTCAGGGGTTTCCGAATGAAAAACTGTTTTTT.

V gene TRBV7-9 combines with J gene TRBJ1-6; tentative D call: TRBD1 (5 bases). The CDR3 extends over 14 amino acids. V shed 4 bases and J shed 6 bases, with 10 bases lying between them. The germline gives CDR1 SEHNR, CDR2 FQNEAQ (reference sequence). The CDR3 bases are TGTGCCAGCAGCTCGGACATAAGTAATTCACCCCTCCACTTT. Translated, it gives CASSSDISNSPLHF. Filled out from reference TRBV7-9 and TRBJ1-6, the complete variable domain reads DTGVSQNPRHKITKRGQNVTFRCDPISEHNRLYWYRQTLGQGPEFLTYFQNEAQLEKSRLLSDRFSAERPKGSFSTLEIQRTEQGDSAMYLCASSSDISNSPLHFGNGTRLTVT.

V usage is TRBV27 and J usage is TRBJ1-2; TRBD1 matches at 7 bases. The CDR3 has 14 residues. The V segment lost 7 bases and the J segment 4 bases; nucleotides outside the gene matches: 9. CDR1 and CDR2 from the germline V gene are MNHEY and SMNVEV (reference sequence). CDR3 coding DNA: TGTGCCAGCAAAACCGAGACAGGGCCCTATGGCTACACCTTC. Encoded protein: CASKTETGPYGYTF.

CDR3 sequence (DNA): TGTGCCAGCAGAACTGACCGGACAGGGAGCAATCAGCCCCAGCATTTT. This encodes CASRTDRTGSNQPQHF. The chain has TRBV28 and TRBJ1-5; 8 bases fit TRBD1. The CDR3 length is 16 residues. The V and J ends lost 6 bases and 1 base, in that order; junction bases with no gene match: 8. The germline V gene has CDR1 MDHEN and CDR2 SYDVKM.

The table lists this clone with a few counts. The chain is built from TRBV19 and TRBJ1-5; weak D call: TRBD1 (5 bases). This CDR3 has 16 amino acids. Between the trimmed V and J ends, which lost 4 bases and 2 bases, there was a span of 15 bases. Germline CDR1 reads LNHDA; CDR2 reads SQIVND (reference sequence). CDR3 DNA sequence: TGTGCCAGTAGTACGGACCCGAGGGGTGGCAATCAGCCCCAGCATTTT. Protein product: CASSTDPRGGNQPQHF.

The genes are TRBV4-1 and TRBJ1-2; D gene uncertain. The V gene's germline CDR1 is MGHRA and CDR2 YSYEKL. Trimming took 1 base from V and 8 from J, leaving 14 bases between them. The CDR3 length is 14 residues. The CDR3 loop reads CASSQGVEGYGYTF. DNA for the CDR3: TGCGCCAGCAGCCAAGGAGTAGAAGGGTACGGCTACACCTTC.

This chain links TRBV25-1 with TRBJ2-5; D is uncertain. Germline V gene lookup returns CDR1 MGHDK and CDR2 SYGVNS. The V end lost 2 bases, the J end lost 8 bases, and 6 bases lay between the germline ends. This CDR3 is 11 amino acids long. The CDR3 region is CASSERDTQYF. The CDR3 bases are TGTGCCAGCAGTGAAAGAGACACCCAGTACTTC.

V gene TRBV5-5 combines with J gene TRBJ1-5; tentatively, D is TRBD1 (6 bases). CDR3 length equals 13 residues. The germline CDR1 and CDR2 sequences are SGHKS and YYEKEE (reference sequence). Trimming shortened V by 2 bases and J by 10 bases, and 13 bases separated the two germline ends. The CDR3 region is CASSLQGRDPQHF. The DNA for the CDR3 is TGTGCCAGCAGCTTACAGGGAAGAGATCCCCAGCATTTT.

This clone was counted a single time. This rearrangement joins TRBV5-1 to TRBJ1-1; D not resolved. Trimming stripped 3 bases from V and 1 base from J, with 10 bases between. Germline V lookup: CDR1 SGHRS, CDR2 YFSETQ. The CDR3 consists of 14 residues. The CDR3 loop is CASSSGVANTEAFF. CDR3 nucleotide sequence: TGCGCCAGCAGCTCTGGGGTGGCGAACACTGAAGCTTTCTTT.

The V gene is TRBV5-1, the J gene TRBJ1-1, with D tentatively TRBD1 (6 bases). V gave up 0 bases and J gave up 1 base, with 10 bases separating them. Looked up from germline, CDR1 is SGHRS and CDR2 is YFSETQ. The CDR3 is 15 amino acids. Here the CDR3 reads CASSLEGGPNTEAFF. In nucleotides, the CDR3 is TGCGCCAGCAGCTTGGAGGGGGGACCGAACACTGAAGCTTTCTTT.

The chain recombines TRBV10-3 with TRBJ1-4; 7 nucleotides match TRBD1. Germline CDR1 is ENHRY and CDR2 is SYGVKD. CDR3 length: 14 amino acids. V was pared by 3 bases and J by 8 bases, with 6 bases of the junction left unmatched. CDR3 coding DNA: TGTGCCATCAGTGACGACAGGGTAGGGGAAAAACTGTTTTTT. Protein product: CAISDDRVGEKLFF.

The rearrangement joins TRBV5-1 to TRBJ1-6; 8 positions match TRBD1. The V segment lost 5 bases and the J segment 5 bases; nucleotides outside the gene matches: 6. The CDR3 extends over 15 amino acids. Per the germline V gene, CDR1 is SGHRS and CDR2 is YFSETQ. Written as DNA, the CDR3 is TGCGCCAGCAGTCTTGGACAGGGTAATAATTCACCCCTCCACTTT. It is translated as CASSLGQGNNSPLHF. The full variable domain, completed using reference TRBV5-1 and TRBJ1-6, is KAGVTQTPRYLIKTRGQQVTLSCSPISGHRSVSWYQQTPGQGLQFLFEYFSETQRNKGNFPGRFSGRQFSNSRSEMNVSTLELGDSALYLCASSLGQGNNSPLHFGNGTRLTVT.

The J gene is TRBJ2-1, the V gene TRBV11-2; 7 bases are shared with TRBD2. V shed 5 bases and J 5 bases; nucleotides not matched to a gene: 6. This CDR3 has 14 amino acids. Germline V gene data show CDR1 as SGHAT and CDR2 as FQNNGV. CDR3 coding DNA: TGTGCCAGCAGCGTCGGGAGGTCCCACAATGAGCAGTTCTTC. It yields the protein CASSVGRSHNEQFF. The full variable domain, rest sourced from reference TRBV11-2 and TRBJ2-1, is EAGVAQSPRYKIIEKRQSVAFWCNPISGHATLYWYQQILGQGPKLLIQFQNNGVVDDSQLPKDRFSAERLKGVDSTLKIQPAKLEDSAVYLCASSVGRSHNEQFFGPGTRLTVL.

The chain carries TRBV27 and TRBJ1-5; D gene uncertain. V was trimmed by 4 bases and J by 12 bases, leaving 16 bases between them. This CDR3 contains 13 residues. The V gene's germline CDR1 is MNHEY and CDR2 SMNVEV (reference sequence). CDR3 protein: CASSSDSPGFQHF. In DNA, the CDR3 is TGTGCCAGCAGTTCAGATTCTCCGGGGTTCCAGCATTTT.

The chain recombines TRBV28 with TRBJ1-3; D is ambiguous. The CDR3 contains 16 residues. The V end was cut by 1 base, the J end by 1 base, with 11 bases between. The germline V gene has CDR1 MDHEN and CDR2 SYDVKM. CDR3 region: CASSLYRGGSGNTIYF. CDR3 nucleotides: TGTGCCAGCAGTTTATATCGGGGTGGGTCTGGAAACACCATATATTTT.

The chain joins TRBV5-4 to TRBJ2-2; tentatively, D is TRBD1 (8 bases). The length of the CDR3 is 16 residues. In germline, CDR1 is SGHNT, CDR2 YYREEE (reference sequence). V lost 5 bases and J 5 bases, leaving 19 bases between the germline ends. The CDR3 bases are TGTGCCAGCAGTCCTGGGCCACAGGGGGGGACCGGGGAGCTGTTTTTT. This gives the protein CASSPGPQGGTGELFF.

The chain couples TRBV29-1 to TRBJ2-7, with a tentative D call TRBD2 (5 bases). Germline-derived CDR1 and CDR2 are SQVTM and ANQGSEA. V lost 6 bases to trimming and J lost 2 bases, with 11 bases between them. CDR3 length: 12 residues. CDR3 region: CSVARGAYEQYF. The CDR3 DNA sequence: TGCAGCGTGGCCCGGGGAGCCTACGAGCAGTACTTC.